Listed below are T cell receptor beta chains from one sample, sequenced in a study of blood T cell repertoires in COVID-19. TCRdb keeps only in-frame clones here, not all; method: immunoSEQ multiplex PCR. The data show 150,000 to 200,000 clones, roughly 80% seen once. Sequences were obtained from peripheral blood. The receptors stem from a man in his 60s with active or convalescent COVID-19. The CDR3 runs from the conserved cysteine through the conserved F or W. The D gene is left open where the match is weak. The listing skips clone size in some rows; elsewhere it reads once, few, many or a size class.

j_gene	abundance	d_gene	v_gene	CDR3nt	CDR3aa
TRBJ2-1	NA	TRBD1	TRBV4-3	TGCGCCAGCAGCCGTGAATTAGGGGGCTTATACAATGAGCAGTTCTTC	CASSRELGGLYNEQFF
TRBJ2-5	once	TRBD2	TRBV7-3	TGTGCCAGCAGCTTTCTAGCGGGATCGCGGGAGACCCAGTACTTC	CASSFLAGSRETQYF
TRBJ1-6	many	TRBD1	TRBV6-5	TGTGCCAGCAGCCCGGGACAGGGGAGATCACCCCTCCACTTT	CASSPGQGRSPLHF
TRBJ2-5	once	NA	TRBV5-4	TGTGCCAGCAGCTCCGGGGGAAGGGTCCAAGAGACCCAGTACTTC	CASSSGGRVQETQYF
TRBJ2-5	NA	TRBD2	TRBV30	TGTGCCTGGAGTGTACCGCCATCGTGGGGGGGAGAGACCCAGTACTTC	CAWSVPPSWGGETQYF
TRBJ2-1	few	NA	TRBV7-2	TGTGCCAGCAGCTTAGCGACAGAACATGACAATGAGCAGTTCTTC	CASSLATEHDNEQFF
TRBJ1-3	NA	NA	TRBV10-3	TGTGCCATCAGTGATCATACACCCTCTGGAAACACCATATATTTT	CAISDHTPSGNTIYF
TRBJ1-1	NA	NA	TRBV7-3	TGTGCCAGCAGAAACTCGGACAGTAACAGTGAAGCTTTCTTT	CASRNSDSNSEAFF
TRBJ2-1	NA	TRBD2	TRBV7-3	TGTGCCAGCAGAAATTCCGGAGGGGTGACTAGCGGGAGCTACAATGAGCAGTTCTTC	CASRNSGGVTSGSYNEQFF
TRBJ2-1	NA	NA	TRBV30	TGTGCCTGTCGGGATCAATGGGGAACCAATGAGCAGTTCTTC	CACRDQWGTNEQFF
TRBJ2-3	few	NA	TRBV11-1	TGTGCCAGCAGCTTAGGGGCGCTAGCTAGCACAGATACGCAGTATTTT	CASSLGALASTDTQYF
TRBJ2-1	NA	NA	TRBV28	TGTGCCAGCATTACCCAGGGAAGGGGTGGCTACTTGAGCTCCTACAATGAGCAGTTCTTC	CASITQGRGGYLSSYNEQFF
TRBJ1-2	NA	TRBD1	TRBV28	TGTGCCAGCAGTGACAGACAGGGTGCTTGGTATGGCTACACCTTC	CASSDRQGAWYGYTF
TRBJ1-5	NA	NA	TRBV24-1	TGTGCCACCCAAGGACAGCCTTTGCAGCCCCAGCATTTT	CATQGQPLQPQHF
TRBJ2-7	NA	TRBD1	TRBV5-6	TGTGCCAGCAGCCTGACAGGGGCGCCCGAGCAGTACTTC	CASSLTGAPEQYF
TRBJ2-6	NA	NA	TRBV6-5	TGTGCCAGCAGCTACTCCGTCAGTGCCGGGGCCAACGTCCTGACTTTC	CASSYSVSAGANVLTF
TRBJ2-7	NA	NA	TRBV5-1	TGCGCCAGTGCTGGGGAGCTAATATACGAGCAGTACTTC	CASAGELIYEQYF
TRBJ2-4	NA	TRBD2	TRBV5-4	TGTGCCAGCAGCGCAAGGACTAGCGGGAGAGAGAACATTCAGTACTTC	CASSARTSGRENIQYF
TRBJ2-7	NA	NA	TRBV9	TGTGCCAGCAGCGCACTAGCTGGCGAGCAGTACTTC	CASSALAGEQYF
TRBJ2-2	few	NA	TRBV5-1	TGCGCCAGCAGCTTGGAGGGGCCCGGGGAGCTGTTTTTT	CASSLEGPGELFF
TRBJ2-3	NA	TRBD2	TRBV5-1	TGCGCCAGCAGCTCACCATCCAGCGGGAGGGGCACAGATACGCAGTATTTT	CASSSPSSGRGTDTQYF
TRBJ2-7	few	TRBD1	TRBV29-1	TGCAGCGTCCGACAGGGAGAAACCTACGAGCAGTACTTC	CSVRQGETYEQYF
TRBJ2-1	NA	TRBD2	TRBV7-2	TGTGCCAGCAGGATTATGGGCGGGAGGGGCTCCTACAATGAGCAGTTCTTC	CASRIMGGRGSYNEQFF
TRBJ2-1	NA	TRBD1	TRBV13	TGTGCCAGCAGCTTGAGACAGGGGAATGAGCAGTTCTTC	CASSLRQGNEQFF
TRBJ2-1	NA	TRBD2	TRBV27	TGTGCCAGCAGTTTAGAGGGTGGGAGGGCCTTTAGTGAGCAGTTCTTC	CASSLEGGRAFSEQFF
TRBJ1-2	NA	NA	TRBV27	TGTGCCAGCAGCCCCGACGGGAGGGGTCACTATGGCTACACCTTC	CASSPDGRGHYGYTF
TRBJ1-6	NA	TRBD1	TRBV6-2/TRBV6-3	TGTGCCAGCAGCTGGGACAGGAGAAATTCACCCCTCCACTTT	CASSWDRRNSPLHF
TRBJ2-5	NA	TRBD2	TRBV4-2	TGTGCCAGCAGCCAGGGTAGCGGGAGGGCCGAAGAGACCCAGTACTTC	CASSQGSGRAEETQYF
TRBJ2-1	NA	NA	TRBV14	TGTGCCAGCAGCGGCCCGCGGCGTAGCTCCTACAATGAGCAGTTCTTC	CASSGPRRSSYNEQFF